These 12 T cell receptor beta chains were all obtained from the same sample, sequenced in a study of blood T cell repertoires in COVID-19. This table comes from immunoSEQ multiplex PCR, and its TCRdb copy is limited to in-frame clones, with some not included. The table includes around 45,000 clones, less than 70% detected once. The specimen was peripheral blood. The source of these receptors is a man aged 80 or over with acute or convalescent COVID-19.

The chain carries TRBV20-1 and TRBJ2-7, with 10 bases lining up with TRBD2. Germline assignment: CDR1 DFQATT and CDR2 SNEGSKA (reference sequence). V trimming: 3 bases; J trimming: 4 bases; junction bases outside the gene matches: 9. CDR3 length equals 15 residues. CDR3 in DNA: TGCAGTGCTAGTTTTGGCCTAGCGGGAGAGTACGAGCAGTACTTC. Residues: CSASFGLAGEYEQYF.

This clone has a single count. The rearrangement links TRBV2 to TRBJ1-2; D perhaps matches TRBD1 (5 bases). The V and J ends lost 6 bases and 3 bases respectively, with 11 bases between them. Germline V CDR1 and CDR2: SNHLY, FYNNEI. The CDR3 runs to 13 residues. As DNA, the CDR3 is TGTGCCAGCAGGGGGCAGACCGACTATGGCTACACCTTC. Its protein product is CASRGQTDYGYTF.

The CDR3 loop reads CASSHQGAGNTIYF. The CDR3 nucleotides are TGTGCCAGCAGCCACCAGGGGGCTGGAAACACCATATATTTT. The rearrangement joins TRBV3-1 (or the pseudogene TRBV3-2) to TRBJ1-3; 7 bases line up with TRBD1. Germline V gene lookup returns CDR1 LGHDT and CDR2 YNNKEL (reference sequence). V gave up 3 bases and J gave up 2 bases; unmatched junction bases: 1. The CDR3 contains 14 residues.

The J gene is TRBJ1-1, the V gene TRBV12-3 or TRBV12-4; unclear D gene. This CDR3 spans 12 amino acids. Trimming removed 3 bases at V and 1 base at J, with 3 bases between. As DNA, the CDR3 is TGTGCCAGCAGTTTCCGGAACACTGAAGCTTTCTTT. This codes for CASSFRNTEAFF.

V is TRBV7-3 and J is TRBJ1-2, with D uncertain. With 8 bases removed from V and 4 bases from J, the gap between germline ends came to 17 bases. This CDR3 region has 14 residues. CDR1 SGHTA and CDR2 FQGTGA come from the germline V gene. CDR3 amino acids: CASGDGRPPYGYTF. DNA for the CDR3: TGTGCCAGCGGAGATGGGAGGCCCCCCTATGGCTACACCTTC.

The rearrangement joins TRBV11-2 to TRBJ1-2, with D unclear. V gave up 4 bases and J gave up 4 bases, with 13 bases separating them. The CDR3 covers 14 residues. CDR1 SGHAT and CDR2 FQNNGV come from the germline V gene. The DNA of the CDR3 is TGTGCCAGCAGCTCCACGCGGAGTACCTATGGCTACACCTTC. It specifies CASSSTRSTYGYTF.

This clone was counted between two and nine times. V gene TRBV12-3 or TRBV12-4 combines with J gene TRBJ2-7, with D maybe TRBD2 (5 bases). This CDR3 contains 13 residues. V was pared by 3 bases and J by 6 bases, with 12 bases between. CDR3 in DNA: TGTGCCAGCAGTTTCGGGGAGTGGGGCGAGCAGTACTTC. It translates to CASSFGEWGEQYF.

The CDR3 loop reads CASSPEASSYNEQFF. CDR3 DNA: TGCGCCAGCAGCCCCGAGGCGAGCTCCTACAATGAGCAGTTCTTC. This chain uses TRBV5-1 with TRBJ2-1; D unresolved. Trimming shortened V by 4 bases and J by 0 bases, and 11 bases separated the two germline ends. The CDR3 contains 15 residues. Germline CDR1 is SGHRS and CDR2 is YFSETQ.

The chain has TRBV7-9 and TRBJ2-4; 8 bases are shared with TRBD1. The CDR3 sequence is 14 residues long. J lost 6 bases, V lost 5 bases, and 6 bases had no gene match. Germline V gene data show CDR1 as SEHNR and CDR2 as FQNEAQ (reference sequence). CDR3 in DNA: TGTGCCAGCAGCACGGGGGACAGGAGAAACATTCAGTACTTC. This sequence encodes CASSTGDRRNIQYF.

The gene calls are TRBV30 and TRBJ2-7, with 8 bases lining up with TRBD2. This CDR3 region has 12 residues. The V segment lost 7 bases and the J segment 3 bases; nucleotides outside the gene matches: 5. The V gene's germline CDR1 is GTSNPN and CDR2 SVGIG (reference sequence). The CDR3: CAYSGGNYEQYF. For the CDR3, the DNA is TGTGCCTACTCGGGAGGGAACTACGAGCAGTACTTC.

This clone has only a few counts. V is TRBV5-4 and J is TRBJ2-1; TRBD2 aligns across 12 bases. CDR3 length equals 15 residues. CDR1 is SGHNT and CDR2 is YYREEE in the germline V gene (reference sequence). The V segment lost 4 bases and the J segment 6 bases; nucleotides outside the gene matches: 5. Here the CDR3 reads CASSPTSGSSNEQFF. CDR3 DNA: TGTGCCAGCAGCCCGACTAGCGGGAGTTCCAATGAGCAGTTCTTC.

The rearrangement uses TRBV13 and TRBJ2-5; D is perhaps TRBD1 (6 bases). Trimming removed 5 bases from V and 2 bases from J, with 12 bases in between. Germline V gene data show CDR1 as PRHDT and CDR2 as FYEKMQ (reference sequence). This CDR3 spans 14 amino acids. CDR3: CASSHRQEQETQYF. DNA for the CDR3: TGTGCCAGCAGCCACCGACAGGAACAAGAGACCCAGTACTTC.